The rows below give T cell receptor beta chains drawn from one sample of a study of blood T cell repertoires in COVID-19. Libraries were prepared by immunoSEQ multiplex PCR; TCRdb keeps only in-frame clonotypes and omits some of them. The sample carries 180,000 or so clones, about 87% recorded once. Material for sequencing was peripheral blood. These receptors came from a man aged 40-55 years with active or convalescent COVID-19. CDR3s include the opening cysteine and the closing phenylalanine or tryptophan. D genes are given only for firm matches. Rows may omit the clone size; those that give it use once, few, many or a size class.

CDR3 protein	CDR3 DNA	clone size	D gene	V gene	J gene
CASSLSGGGSYNEQFF	TGTGCCAGCAGCTTATCGGGGGGAGGCTCCTACAATGAGCAGTTCTTC	few	TRBD2	TRBV7-9	TRBJ2-1
CASIYEEGQPQHF	TGTGCCAGCATCTACGAGGAGGGTCAGCCCCAGCATTTT	.	.	TRBV6-6	TRBJ1-5
CASSYTRELSYGYTF	TGTGCCAGCAGTTACACGAGGGAACTCTCCTATGGCTACACCTTC	once	.	TRBV6-6	TRBJ1-2
CASSPGIKAFF	TGTGCCAGCAGCCCCGGTATTAAAGCTTTCTTT	.	.	TRBV28	TRBJ1-1
CASSAGRASETQYF	TGCGCCAGCAGCGCCGGGAGAGCAAGCGAGACCCAGTACTTC	.	.	TRBV5-1	TRBJ2-5
CASSPDRGADQPQHF	TGTGCCAGCAGCCCAGACAGGGGGGCGGATCAGCCCCAGCATTTT	.	TRBD1	TRBV2	TRBJ1-5
CASNEGNTEAFF	TGTGCCAGCAACGAGGGGAACACTGAAGCTTTCTTT	.	.	TRBV5-4	TRBJ1-1
CASSKAPGGPYNEQFF	TGTGCCAGCAGCAAGGCCCCCGGGGGGCCGTACAATGAGCAGTTCTTC	once	.	TRBV7-2	TRBJ2-1
CASSKEVRGCGYEQYF	TGTGCCAGCAGCAAAGAGGTCAGGGGGTGTGGTTACGAGCAGTACTTC	.	.	TRBV21-1	TRBJ2-7
CATSRDRGFNEQFF	TGTGCCACCAGCAGAGATCGGGGGTTCAATGAGCAGTTCTTC	.	.	TRBV15	TRBJ2-1